This T cell receptor beta chain comes out of a study of T cells in tumors after PD-1 blockade. Clones were sequenced by immunoSEQ multiplex PCR, and TCRdb holds only the in-frame ones, with some missing. This table has around 34,000 clones, roughly two thirds appearing once. Per germline, CDR1 ENHRY and CDR2 SYGVKD. The CDR3 contains 14 residues. Trimming pared 4 bases from V and 5 bases from J, leaving 15 bases between. The rearrangement joins TRBV10-3 to TRBJ2-7; D may be TRBD1 (5 bases). The clonotype comes from a human donor with basal cell carcinoma. The material sequenced was PBMCs, taken after anti-PD-1 treatment. For the CDR3, the DNA is TGTGCCATCAGTGCACTGACCGAAGGGGACGAGCAGTACTTC. Protein: CAISALTEGDEQYF.